This TCR beta chain derives from a study of blood T cells in healthy people across ages. Primed by a sample-barcoded 5' primer and a J-beta primer mix, a second PCR proceeded for about 6 to 11 cycles. TCRdb re-called the 5' RACE reads with MiXCR, one entry per CDR3 protein. The sample consists of about 690,000 distinct CDR3 sequences, 40% to 45% of them appearing once. Study-level results: Conclusively comparing naive with antigen-experienced cells was impossible with unsorted PBMCs.

Staff drew roughly 10 milliliters of peripheral blood from each donor. The germline V and J ends were trimmed by 8 bases and 2 bases, with 14 bases remaining between them. Germline lookup yields CDR1 SGHTA and CDR2 FQGNSA. The CDR3 has 14 residues. A few counts support this clonotype. Its antigen remains unidentified. The chain links TRBV7-2 to TRBJ2-3, with D tentatively TRBD2 (6 bases). The clonotype was recovered from a man older than 75 in good health. Sample: blood. The CDR3 sequence is CASAREPFTDTQYF. The CDR3 DNA is TGTGCCAGCGCTCGGGAGCCTTTCACAGATACGCAGTATTTT.